This T cell receptor (beta chain) was found in a study of persistence of HIV-infected CD4 T cells. Study-level background: Blood samples, up to 180 mL, came from multiple time points, except a couple of leukapheresis donors sampled once.

Overlapping HIV-1 Gag 15-mer peptides at approximately 0.96 ug per peptide per mL were used. CD4+ T cells upregulating both CD40 ligand and CD69 were sorted as responding cells. The libraries were made with immunoSEQ version 4 in survey mode. Produced via immunoSEQ multiplex PCR; TCRdb's table is partial and in-frame only. Of roughly 9,200 clones in the sample, approximately 81% were seen once. Notes on this clone: The target antigen is unknown.

Broader study findings: Proviral oligoclonality tracked with TCR oligoclonality within the same sorted cells.

The CDR3 has 15 residues. The germline V and J ends were trimmed by 3 bases and 0 bases, with 9 bases remaining between them. CDR1 and CDR2 from the germline V gene are SGHTA and FQGNSA. Sequenced material: CD4+ T cells sorted from PBMCs after 18-hour stimulation, taken from a patient who received antiretroviral therapy. J is TRBJ1-5 and V is TRBV7-2; no clear D. The receptor comes from an adult woman with HIV who was CMV-seropositive. The CDR3 bases are TGTGCCAGCAGCTTCTCTATCGGTAGCAATCAGCCCCAGCATTTT. Amino acids: CASSFSIGSNQPQHF.